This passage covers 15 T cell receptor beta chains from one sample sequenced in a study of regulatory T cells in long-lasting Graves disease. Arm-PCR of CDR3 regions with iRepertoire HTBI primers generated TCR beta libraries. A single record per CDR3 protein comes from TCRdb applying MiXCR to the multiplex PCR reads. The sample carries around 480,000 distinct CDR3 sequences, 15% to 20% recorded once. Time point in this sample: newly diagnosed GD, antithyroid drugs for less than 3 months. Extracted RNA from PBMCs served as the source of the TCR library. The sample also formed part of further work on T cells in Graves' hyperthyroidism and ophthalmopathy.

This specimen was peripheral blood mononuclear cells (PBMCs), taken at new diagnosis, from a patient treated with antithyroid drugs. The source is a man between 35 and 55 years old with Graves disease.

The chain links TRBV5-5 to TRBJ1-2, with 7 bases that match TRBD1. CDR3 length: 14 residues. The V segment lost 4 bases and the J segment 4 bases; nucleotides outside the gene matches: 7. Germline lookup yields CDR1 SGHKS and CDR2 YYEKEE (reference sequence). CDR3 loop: CASSTRQGGYGYTF. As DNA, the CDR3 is TGTGCCAGCAGCACCAGACAGGGAGGCTATGGCTACACCTTC.

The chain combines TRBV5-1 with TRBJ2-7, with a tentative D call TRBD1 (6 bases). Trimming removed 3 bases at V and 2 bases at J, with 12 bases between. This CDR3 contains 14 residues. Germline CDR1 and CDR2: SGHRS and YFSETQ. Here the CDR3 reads CASSSRDTPYEQYF. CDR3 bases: TGCGCCAGCAGCTCCCGGGACACCCCCTACGAGCAGTACTTC. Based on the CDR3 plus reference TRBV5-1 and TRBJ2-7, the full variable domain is KAGVTQTPRYLIKTRGQQVTLSCSPISGHRSVSWYQQTPGQGLQFLFEYFSETQRNKGNFPGRFSGRQFSNSRSEMNVSTLELGDSALYLCASSSRDTPYEQYFGPGTRLTVT.

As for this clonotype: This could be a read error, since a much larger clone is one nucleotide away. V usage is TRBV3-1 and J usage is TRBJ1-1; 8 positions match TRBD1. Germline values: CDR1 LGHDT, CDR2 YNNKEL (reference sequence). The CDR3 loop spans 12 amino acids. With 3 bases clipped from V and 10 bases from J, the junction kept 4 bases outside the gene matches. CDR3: CASSQDRAGAFF. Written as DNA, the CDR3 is TGTGCCAGCAGCCAGGACAGGGCTGGAGCTTTCTTT.

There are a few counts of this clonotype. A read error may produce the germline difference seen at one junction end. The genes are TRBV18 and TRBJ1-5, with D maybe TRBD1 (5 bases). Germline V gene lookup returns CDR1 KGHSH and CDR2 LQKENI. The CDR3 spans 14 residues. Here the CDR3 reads CASSPARGKQPQHF. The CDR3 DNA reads TGTGCCAGCTCACCGGCGAGGGGCAAGCAGCCCCAGCATTTT.

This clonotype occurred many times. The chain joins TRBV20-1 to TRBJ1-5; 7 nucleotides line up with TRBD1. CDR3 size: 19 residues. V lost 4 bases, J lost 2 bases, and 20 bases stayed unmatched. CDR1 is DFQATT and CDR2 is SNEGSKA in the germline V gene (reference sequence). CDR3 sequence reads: CSATSAVMTGLMGNQPQHF. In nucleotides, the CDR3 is TGCAGTGCTACATCGGCCGTCATGACAGGGCTAATGGGCAATCAGCCCCAGCATTTT.

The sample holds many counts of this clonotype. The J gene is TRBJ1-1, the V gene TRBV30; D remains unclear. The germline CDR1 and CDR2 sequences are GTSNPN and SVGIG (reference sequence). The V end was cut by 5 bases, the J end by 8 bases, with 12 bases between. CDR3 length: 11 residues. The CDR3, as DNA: TGTGCCTGGGGAAGGGCCCCCGAAGCTTTCTTT. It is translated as CAWGRAPEAFF.

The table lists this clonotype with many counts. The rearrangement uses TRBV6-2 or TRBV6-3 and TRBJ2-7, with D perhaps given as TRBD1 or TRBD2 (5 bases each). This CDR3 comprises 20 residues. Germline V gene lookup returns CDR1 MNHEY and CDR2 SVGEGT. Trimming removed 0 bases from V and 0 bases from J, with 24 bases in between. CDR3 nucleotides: TGTGCCAGCAGTTACTCGAGTGGCAGGGACGTCCCGTTGAGCTCCTACGAGCAGTACTTC. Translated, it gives CASSYSSGRDVPLSSYEQYF.

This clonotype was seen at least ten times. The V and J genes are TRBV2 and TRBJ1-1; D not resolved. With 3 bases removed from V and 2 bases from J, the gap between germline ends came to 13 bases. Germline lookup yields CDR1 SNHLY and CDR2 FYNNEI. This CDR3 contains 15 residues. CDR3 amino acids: CASSDPQAANTEAFF. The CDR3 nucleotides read TGTGCCAGCAGTGATCCCCAGGCAGCTAACACTGAAGCTTTCTTT.

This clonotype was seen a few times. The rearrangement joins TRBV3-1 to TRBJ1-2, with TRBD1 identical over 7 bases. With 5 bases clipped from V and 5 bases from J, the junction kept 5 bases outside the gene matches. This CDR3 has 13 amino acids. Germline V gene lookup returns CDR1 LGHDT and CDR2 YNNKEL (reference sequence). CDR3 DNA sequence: TGTGCCAGCAGCACAGGGGAAGGGTATGGCTACACCTTC. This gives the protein CASSTGEGYGYTF.

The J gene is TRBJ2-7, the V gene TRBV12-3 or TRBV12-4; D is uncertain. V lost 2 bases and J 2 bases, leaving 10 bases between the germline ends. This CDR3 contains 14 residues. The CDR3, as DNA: TGTGCCAGCAGTTTATATGGCTTCACCTACGAGCAGTACTTC. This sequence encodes CASSLYGFTYEQYF.

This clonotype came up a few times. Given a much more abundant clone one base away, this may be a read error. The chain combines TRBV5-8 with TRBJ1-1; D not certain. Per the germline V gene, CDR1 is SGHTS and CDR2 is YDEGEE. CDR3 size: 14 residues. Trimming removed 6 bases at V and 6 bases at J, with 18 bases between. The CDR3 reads CASIKIPGVSEAFF. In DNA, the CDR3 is TGTGCCAGCATCAAGATACCAGGTGTTTCTGAAGCTTTCTTT.

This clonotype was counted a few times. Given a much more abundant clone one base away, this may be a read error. The CDR3: CASTTETGANVPTF. As DNA, the CDR3 is TGTGCCAGCACTACGGAGACTGGGGCCAACGTCCCGACTTTC. The chain recombines TRBV28 with TRBJ2-6, with a possible D match to TRBD1 (5 bases). The V gene's germline CDR1 is MDHEN and CDR2 SYDVKM. The CDR3 covers 14 residues.

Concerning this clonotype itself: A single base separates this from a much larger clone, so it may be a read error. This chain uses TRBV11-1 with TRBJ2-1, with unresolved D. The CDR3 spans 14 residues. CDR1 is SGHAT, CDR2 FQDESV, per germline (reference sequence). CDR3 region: CASSFAQHYNELFF. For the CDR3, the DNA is TGTGCCAGCAGCTTCGCTCAGCATTACAATGAGCTGTTCTTC.

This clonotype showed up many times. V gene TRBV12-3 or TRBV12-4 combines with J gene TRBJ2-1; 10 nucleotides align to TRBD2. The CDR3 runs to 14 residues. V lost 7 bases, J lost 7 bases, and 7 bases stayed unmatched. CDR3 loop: CASIASGSRNEQFF. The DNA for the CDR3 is TGTGCCAGCATAGCTAGCGGGAGCCGGAATGAGCAGTTCTTC.

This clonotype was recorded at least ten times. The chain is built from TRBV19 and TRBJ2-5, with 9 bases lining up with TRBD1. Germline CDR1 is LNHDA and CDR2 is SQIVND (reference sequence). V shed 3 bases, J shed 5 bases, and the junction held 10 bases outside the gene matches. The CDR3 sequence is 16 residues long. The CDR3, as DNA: TGTGCCAGTAGTATTTCGGGACAGGGTGTAGCGGAGACCCAGTACTTC. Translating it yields CASSISGQGVAETQYF.